One sample yielded the 27 T cell receptor beta chains listed below, sequenced in a study of blood T cells in healthy people across ages. It was with a sample-barcoded 5' primer and a J-beta primer mix that a second PCR of about 6 to 11 cycles was run. TCRdb re-derived calls from the 5' RACE reads in MiXCR, one entry per CDR3 protein. The sample records a few hundred thousand distinct CDR3 sequences, about 26% being singletons. The material sequenced was blood. The receptors come from a woman in her seventies in good health.

A few counts support this clonotype. The rearrangement links TRBV9 to TRBJ1-2, with a possible D match to TRBD1 (5 bases). Germline V gene data show CDR1 as SGDLS and CDR2 as YYNGEE. V was clipped by 4 bases and J by 7 bases, with 23 bases between them. This CDR3 is built from 16 residues. The CDR3 protein is CASSRSHRQRAIGYTF. CDR3 nucleotide sequence: TGTGCCAGCAGCCGAAGCCACCGACAGCGGGCTATTGGCTACACCTTC.

This clonotype has just a few counts. The J gene is TRBJ2-7, the V gene TRBV13; D remains ambiguous. Deletions cut 4 bases from V and 1 base from J, with 8 bases between. CDR3 length equals 13 residues. Germline V gives CDR1 PRHDT, CDR2 FYEKMQ (reference sequence). The CDR3 nucleotides read TGTGCCAGCAGCTCCCGGGTTTCCTACGAGCAGTACTTC. Protein sequence: CASSSRVSYEQYF.

The sample holds a few counts of this clonotype. This chain uses TRBV28 with TRBJ2-5, with TRBD1 matching 9 bases. The J call may not be correct, given that the DNA end is closer to TRBJ2-7. The CDR3 runs 15 residues. Germline V gene data show CDR1 as MDHEN and CDR2 as SYDVKM. The CDR3 protein is CASSSSGTGYHEQYF. The CDR3 coding sequence is TGTGCCAGCAGCTCCTCCGGGACAGGGTACCACGAGCAGTACTTC.

The J gene is TRBJ2-5, the V gene TRBV5-1; D remains unclear. Per germline, CDR1 SGHRS and CDR2 YFSETQ. The V end lost 0 bases, the J end lost 1 base, and 13 bases lay between the germline ends. The CDR3 extends over 16 amino acids. The CDR3 DNA is TGCGCCAGCAGCTTGGGCGGCGGCCGATTCCAAGAGACCCAGTACTTC. Its protein is CASSLGGGRFQETQYF.

The V gene is TRBV7-2, the J gene TRBJ2-5; D is ambiguous. The J call may be faulty, since TRBJ2-1 better matches the DNA end. The CDR3 is 16 residues long. Per germline, CDR1 SGHTA and CDR2 FQGNSA. Here the CDR3 DNA reads TGTGCCAGCAGCACTTATCCCGTAAGCTCCTACAATGAGCAGTTCTTC. Translating gives CASSTYPVSSYNEQFF.

This clonotype was detected a few times. CDR3 loop: CASSSDRAGANVLTF. For the CDR3, the DNA is TGCGCCAGCAGCTCGGACAGGGCTGGGGCCAACGTCCTGACTTTC. This chain joins TRBV5-1 and TRBJ2-6; 8 positions agree with TRBD1. After removal of 3 bases from V and 2 bases from J, the junction contained 1 base not matched to a gene. This CDR3 is 15 amino acids long. CDR1 and CDR2 from the germline V gene are SGHRS and YFSETQ. The whole variable domain, remainder taken from reference TRBV5-1 and TRBJ2-6, is KAGVTQTPRYLIKTRGQQVTLSCSPISGHRSVSWYQQTPGQGLQFLFEYFSETQRNKGNFPGRFSGRQFSNSRSEMNVSTLELGDSALYLCASSSDRAGANVLTFGAGSRLTVL.

Worth noting for this clonotype: This CDR3 is missing its conserved last phenylalanine or tryptophan, likely due to a read error. The chain is built from TRBV11-2 and TRBJ2-3, with 8 bases fitting TRBD2. The germline V gene has CDR1 SGHAT and CDR2 FQNNGV. Trimming removed 3 bases from V and 1 base from J; junction bases left unmatched: 3. This CDR3 is 15 amino acids long. In DNA, the CDR3 is TGTGCCAGCAGCTTGCAGCGGGGGCGCACAGATACGCAGTATTCT. Its protein product is CASSLQRGRTDTQYS.

This clonotype showed up just a few times. This chain links TRBV5-1 with TRBJ1-2; D is undetermined. With 5 bases removed from V and 4 bases from J, the gap between germline ends came to 21 bases. This CDR3 has 16 residues. CDR1 SGHRS and CDR2 YFSETQ come from the germline V gene. The CDR3 region has the DNA TGCGCCAGCAGTTCCATGGCACTCCGGTTCCCCTATGGCTACACCTTC. Translation gives CASSSMALRFPYGYTF.

This clonotype appeared a few times. The chain links TRBV10-3 to TRBJ2-5; D uncertain. Germline V gives CDR1 ENHRY, CDR2 SYGVKD. The CDR3 is made up of 11 amino acids. V was pared by 6 bases and J by 2 bases, with 4 bases between. The CDR3 region is CAIRDQETQYF. The CDR3 nucleotides read TGTGCCATCAGGGATCAAGAGACCCAGTACTTC.

This clonotype was found a few times. The CDR3 DNA reads as TGTGCCAGCAGCCCAGACCCCGGATGGGACCGTGAAAAACTGTTTTTT. It encodes CASSPDPGWDREKLFF. The chain combines TRBV9 with TRBJ1-4; D might be TRBD1 (5 bases). From germline, CDR1 is SGDLS and CDR2 YYNGEE. The CDR3 contains 16 residues. Trimming removed 4 bases at V and 7 bases at J, with 20 bases between.

This clonotype was seen more than once but under ten times. This sequence joins TRBV12-3 or TRBV12-4 and TRBJ2-1, with D hard to call. The J call may be mistaken, given a closer DNA end match to TRBJ2-7. The CDR3 consists of 14 residues. CDR3 sequence: CASSLEVLDHEQYF. Here the CDR3 DNA reads TGTGCCAGCAGTCTTGAGGTCCTGGACCACGAGCAGTACTTC.

The table lists this clonotype with a few counts. This chain connects TRBV6-2 or TRBV6-3 to TRBJ2-7; D not resolved. V lost 2 bases and J lost 1, with 12 bases in between. This CDR3 comprises 15 residues. Germline-derived CDR1 and CDR2 are MNHEY and SVGEGT. CDR3 sequence (DNA): TGTGCCAGCAGTTACCCCCGAGGAGAATCCTACGAGCAGTACTTC. Its protein product is CASSYPRGESYEQYF.

This chain uses TRBV6-2 or TRBV6-3 with TRBJ1-1; TRBD1 might be the D (5 bases). The CDR3 covers 13 residues. The ends were cut back, 6 bases at V and 3 bases at J, with 11 bases in the middle. The germline V gene has CDR1 MNHEY and CDR2 SVGEGT. As DNA, the CDR3 is TGTGCCAGCAGGGGGCCCTGGTACACTGAAGCTTTCTTT. Amino acid sequence: CASRGPWYTEAFF.

This clonotype was seen more than once but under ten times. The junction shows a germline mismatch at one end, possibly a read error. The V gene is TRBV9, the J gene TRBJ2-5; 8 nucleotides agree with TRBD1. The CDR3 is made up of 16 amino acids. CDR1 is SGDLS and CDR2 is YYNGEE in the germline V gene. CDR3 sequence (DNA): TGTGCCTGCAGCGGATACGACAGGGGTGGTGAGTTGGTGCAGTACTTC. Translating gives CACSGYDRGGELVQYF.

The chain is built from TRBV7-2 and TRBJ2-5, with D unclear. The J call could be wrong; TRBJ2-7 is a better fit for the DNA end. The V gene's germline CDR1 is SGHTA and CDR2 FQGNSA. The CDR3 covers 14 residues. The CDR3 spells CASSFSRGSYEQYF. The CDR3 DNA reads TGTGCCAGCAGCTTTAGTCGAGGCTCCTACGAGCAGTACTTC.

This clonotype has at least ten counts. For the CDR3, the DNA is TGCAGTGCCCGAGACCCCCGAGACAATGAAAAACTGTTTTTT. Residues: CSARDPRDNEKLFF. The gene calls are TRBV20-1 and TRBJ1-4, with D unresolved. This CDR3 spans 14 amino acids. V was shortened by 6 bases and J by 5 bases, with 16 bases between the two germline ends. Germline CDR1 DFQATT, CDR2 SNEGSKA (reference sequence).

The CDR3 region has the DNA TGCGCCAGCACATTAGCGGGGGGAGAGACCCAGTACTTC. Its protein is CASTLAGGETQYF. The chain joins TRBV10-2 to TRBJ2-5; the match to TRBD2 covers 10 bases. This CDR3 has 13 amino acids. Germline V gives CDR1 WSHSY, CDR2 SAAADI. J gave up 4 bases and V 7 bases, and 3 bases lay outside the gene matches.

The chain joins TRBV20-1 to TRBJ2-5; D is unclear. The germline V and J ends were trimmed by 2 bases and 1 base, with 8 bases remaining between them. Germline values: CDR1 DFQATT, CDR2 SNEGSKA (reference sequence). CDR3 length: 13 residues. The CDR3 bases are TGCAGTGCTAGAAGTCAGCCCCAAGAGACCCAGTACTTC. Translating gives CSARSQPQETQYF.

This clonotype was seen more than once but under ten times. CDR3 residues: CASSLALGAADTEAFF. The CDR3 bases are TGTGCCAGCAGCTTAGCGTTGGGGGCTGCGGACACTGAAGCTTTCTTT. V gene TRBV7-9 combines with J gene TRBJ1-1; D perhaps matches TRBD1 (6 bases). The CDR3 covers 16 residues. V lost 0 bases to trimming and J lost 3 bases, with 14 bases between them. Per germline, CDR1 SEHNR and CDR2 FQNEAQ (reference sequence). The full variable domain, with the rest looked up from reference TRBV7-9 and TRBJ1-1, is DTGVSQNPRHKITKRGQNVTFRCDPISEHNRLYWYRQTLGQGPEFLTYFQNEAQLEKSRLLSDRFSAERPKGSFSTLEIQRTEQGDSAMYLCASSLALGAADTEAFFGQGTRLTVV.

This chain connects TRBV6-2 or TRBV6-3 to TRBJ2-3, with D uncertain. Trimming cost V 1 base and J 6 bases, with 5 bases left between them. Germline V lookup: CDR1 MNHEY, CDR2 SVGEGT. This CDR3 is 12 amino acids long. CDR3 sequence (DNA): TGTGCCAGCAGTTACTGGAAGGATACGCAGTATTTT. Translated, it gives CASSYWKDTQYF.

The CDR3 sequence: CASSRQGIYEQYF. The CDR3 DNA sequence: TGTGCCAGCAGTCGACAGGGCATCTACGAGCAGTACTTC. This chain connects TRBV12-3 or TRBV12-4 to TRBJ2-7; TRBD1 matches at 7 bases. V lost 5 bases to trimming and J lost 3 bases; unmatched junction nucleotides: 4. The CDR3 is made up of 13 amino acids.

This rearrangement joins TRBV6-1 to TRBJ1-4; perhaps TRBD1 as D (5 bases). There are 15 residues in the CDR3. Per the germline V gene, CDR1 is MNHNS and CDR2 is SASEGT. V lost 7 bases, J lost 6 bases, and 18 bases lay in between. CDR3 DNA sequence: TGTGCCAGCACGCCAGCTCTTGTGGGGGATGAAAAACTGTTTTTT. This codes for CASTPALVGDEKLFF.

This sequence joins TRBV9 and TRBJ2-3; 7 bases match TRBD1. From germline, CDR1 is SGDLS and CDR2 YYNGEE. This CDR3 is 15 amino acids long. V lost 1 base to trimming and J lost 5 bases; unmatched junction nucleotides: 7. The CDR3 spells CASSVWKGAQDTQYF. For the CDR3, the DNA is TGTGCCAGCAGCGTATGGAAGGGGGCGCAAGATACGCAGTATTTT. Using reference TRBV9 and TRBJ2-3 for the parts outside the CDR3, the full variable domain is DSGVTQTPKHLITATGQRVTLRCSPRSGDLSVYWYQQSLDQGLQFLIQYYNGEERAKGNILERFSAQQFPDLHSELNLSSLELGDSALYFCASSVWKGAQDTQYFGPGTRLTVL.

The chain combines TRBV18 with TRBJ2-3; 9 positions match TRBD2. Trimming cost V 1 base and J 5 bases; bases outside gene matches: 13. The V gene's germline CDR1 is KGHSH and CDR2 LQKENI. The CDR3 consists of 18 residues. The CDR3 DNA reads as TGTGCCAGCTCACCACTTGGCGGAACGGGACTAGCCCGAGATACGCAGTATTTT. Encoded protein: CASSPLGGTGLARDTQYF. The whole variable domain, remainder taken from reference TRBV18 and TRBJ2-3, is NAGVMQNPRHLVRRRGQEARLRCSPMKGHSHVYWYRQLPEEGLKFMVYLQKENIIDESGMPKERFSAEFPKEGPSILRIQQVVRGDSAAYFCASSPLGGTGLARDTQYFGPGTRLTVL.

The V and J genes are TRBV2 and TRBJ2-1, with 14 bases that match TRBD2. The CDR3 contains 18 residues. Germline values: CDR1 SNHLY, CDR2 FYNNEI. Germline trimming cut 10 bases from V and 0 bases from J; bases unmatched to any gene: 11. The CDR3 spells CATFRGLAGASSYNEQFF. The CDR3, as DNA: TGTGCCACCTTCCGGGGACTAGCGGGGGCCAGCTCCTACAATGAGCAGTTCTTC.

V is TRBV4-3 and J is TRBJ2-1; 7 bases agree with TRBD1. This CDR3 contains 16 residues. CDR1 and CDR2 (germline): LGHNA, YSLEER. V trimming: 1 base; J trimming: 0 bases; junction bases outside the gene matches: 3. CDR3 sequence (DNA): TGCGCCAGCAGCCAAGTAGGGGGCCTCTCCTACAATGAGCAGTTCTTC. This sequence encodes CASSQVGGLSYNEQFF.

J is TRBJ2-1 and V is TRBV6-6, with D perhaps matching TRBD2 (5 bases). The CDR3 runs 14 residues. Per the germline V gene, CDR1 is MNHNY and CDR2 is SVGAGI (reference sequence). V lost 8 bases to trimming and J lost 1 base, with 12 bases between them. In nucleotides, the CDR3 is TGTGCCAGCGTTATGAGGGCTTCCTACAATGAGCAGTTCTTC. As protein: CASVMRASYNEQFF.